This T cell receptor (beta chain) was identified during a study of identical twins (dated by TCRdb to 2016 to 2018). Background on the whole study: The study deep-sequenced TCR alpha and beta repertoires from monozygotic twins, unrelated adults of various ages and cord blood to test whether fetal clonotypes persist. Replicate twin experiments were performed at different times using different library preparation protocols to rule out contamination. The paper's findings and limits, for the study overall: Because the same donors could not be followed over many years, the conclusions relied on cross-sectional statistical analysis. Fewer insertions were carried by abundant cord blood beta clonotypes; a weaker similar trend was observed in young adult naive repertoires, while no such trend was observed in memory repertoires. Zero-insertion analyses could be partly confounded by invariant T cells such as MAIT and iNKT, although diverse VJ usage argued against such confounding for most clonotypes. In monozygotic twins, recombination models systematically underestimated out-of-frame TCR alpha sharing, but the models matched the sharing seen between unrelated individuals. Compared with coincidental sharing between unrelated individuals, an excess of low generation-probability sequences was observed among out-of-frame TCR alpha sequences shared between twins. The excess sharing between twins in beta out-of-frame sequences was weaker because fewer shared sequences reduced the signal-to-noise ratio.

CDR1 is given as MNHEY and CDR2 as SVGEGT, both from the germline V gene. The CDR3, from cysteine to phenylalanine, totals 13 residues. The kept DNA is CDR3 alone, 39 bases in frame from the first base. Between the V and J ends, shortened by 5 bases and 9 bases respectively, the junction contains 11 bases. Library preparation employed 5' RACE. Reads for this sample came from an Illumina HiSeq 2000. Template switching introduced a universal primer binding site; the final cDNA contained a unique molecular identifier, enabling accurate counting of TCR cDNA molecules. First-strand cDNA for TCR alpha and beta chains was synthesized from specific primers in the conserved constant-segment region. To control for contamination, every cDNA library carried two barcodes: a SMART-Mk sample barcode plus Illumina barcodes. TruSeq adapter sequences, together with Illumina sample barcodes, were added in two successive PCR steps. The TCR alpha and beta cDNA libraries were sequenced on the Illumina HiSeq platform using custom primers. Concerning the study's data processing: Unique molecular identifiers were extracted from raw reads with MiGEC, and CDR3 positions were determined with MiXCR. Recombination models were inferred per individual with the repgenHMM and IGoR tools using an EM algorithm. Shared clonotype analysis was performed with the tcR package in R, normalizing sharing by the product of cloneset sizes. To study raw recombination without the effects of thymic and clonal selection, out-of-frame nonproductive sequences were analyzed. Using fastp trimming at Q25 and MiXCR clonotype assembly, TCRdb reanalyzed the public sequencing data and kept in-frame beta chains. When rows share a CDR3 protein, they turn into one entry using the most common DNA and genes. The authors' filters were not applied to this entry. This sample lists 410,000 or so distinct CDR3 sequences; roughly 18% were detected once. Around 10% of the sample comes from the top ten.

Every donor in the study was a healthy Caucasian. The researchers also sequenced three unrelated adults who were not twins: a male aged 18 to 29, a male aged 50 to 59, and a female aged 50 to 59. Miltenyi CD45RO+ enrichment and human naive T-cell isolation kits were used to isolate memory (CD45RO+) and naive T cells from PBMC. This clonotype turned up a few times. Its antigen is still unknown. Base qualities are not at hand, and no much larger clone is one base apart. The receptor was derived from a man aged 50 to 59 in good health. The chain was built from TRBV6-2 or TRBV6-3 and TRBJ1-6; the D gene remains uncertain. Sequenced input: naive T cells sorted from blood. Taken with the paper, the label for cell subset or site translates to: cells isolated with a human naive T-cell isolation kit. The CDR3 protein: CASSRYLSSPLHF. The base sequence is TGTGCCAGCAGTCGCTACCTCTCTTCACCCCTCCACTTT.